The rows below give T cell receptor beta chains drawn from one sample of a study of blood T cell repertoires in COVID-19. Assay: immunoSEQ multiplex PCR; the TCRdb copy retains only in-frame clones and omits some. The data hold 200,000 to 250,000 clones, with more than 80% observed a single time. The sequencing sample was made of peripheral blood. The receptor source for this set is a woman of 80 years or more with COVID-19, enrolled during active disease. Both conserved end residues are part of each CDR3. A D gene is named only where the DNA matches it firmly. Clone size is stated in some rows and not others, as once, few, many or a class when expanded.

TRBD1 TRBJ1-1 NA 13 TRBV3-1/TRBV3-2 TGTGCCAGCAGCCAAATACAGGGGACTGAAGCTTTCTTT CASSQIQGTEAFF
NA TRBJ1-5 once 16 TRBV5-5 TGTGCCAGCGGCAAAGATCGCGACAGCATCAATCAGCCCCAGCATTTT CASGKDRDSINQPQHF
NA TRBJ1-2 NA 14 TRBV28 TGTGCCAGCAGTTTTTCGGGGGGCTCCTATGGCTACACCTTC CASSFSGGSYGYTF
TRBD1 TRBJ1-1 NA 13 TRBV3-1/TRBV3-2 TGTGCCAGCAACCGACAGGGGAACACTGAAGCTTTCTTT CASNRQGNTEAFF
TRBD1 TRBJ1-2 NA 14 TRBV3-1/TRBV3-2 TGTGCCAGCAGCCGCAGGGACAGGGGCGGTGGCTACACCTTC CASSRRDRGGGYTF
TRBD2 TRBJ2-2 NA 15 TRBV2 TGTGCCAGCAGACGACTAGCGGGAGGCACCGGGGAGCTGTTTTTT CASRRLAGGTGELFF
NA TRBJ2-7 NA 13 TRBV12-2 TGTGCAAGTCGCTGTAGCGGCTCCTACGAGCAGTACTTC CASRCSGSYEQYF
NA TRBJ1-6 once 19 TRBV10-3 TGTGCCATCAGTGATGGCAGGCTTCCCTTATTAGGCATAAATTCACCCCTCCACTTT CAISDGRLPLLGINSPLHF
NA TRBJ1-6 NA 13 TRBV7-6 TGTGCCAGCAGCTTGGAGGGTAATTCACCCCTCCACTTT CASSLEGNSPLHF
NA TRBJ1-2 NA 13 TRBV7-8 TGTGCCAGCAGCTTAAGTTCCTCGGGTGGCTACACCTTC CASSLSSSGGYTF
TRBD1 TRBJ1-5 few 13 TRBV12-3/TRBV12-4 TGTGCCAGCAGCCCGACAGGGTTCCAGCCCCAGCATTTT CASSPTGFQPQHF
TRBD1 TRBJ2-2 once 14 TRBV6-5 TGTGCCAGCAATACAGGGGACAACACCGGGGAGCTGTTTTTT CASNTGDNTGELFF
NA TRBJ1-2 NA 14 TRBV27 TGTGCCAGCAGTTTAGAGAGGGGGAACTGGGGCTACACCTTC CASSLERGNWGYTF